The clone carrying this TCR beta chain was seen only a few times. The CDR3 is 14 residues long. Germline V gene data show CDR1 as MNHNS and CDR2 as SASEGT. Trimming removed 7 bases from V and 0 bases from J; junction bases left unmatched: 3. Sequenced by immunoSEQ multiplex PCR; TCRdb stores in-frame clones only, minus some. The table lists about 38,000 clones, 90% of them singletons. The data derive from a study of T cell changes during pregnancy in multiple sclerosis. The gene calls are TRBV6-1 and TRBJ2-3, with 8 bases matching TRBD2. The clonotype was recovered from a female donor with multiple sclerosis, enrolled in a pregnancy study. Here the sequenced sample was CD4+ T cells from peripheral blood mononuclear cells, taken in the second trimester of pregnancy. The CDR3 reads CASNPGGSTDTQYF. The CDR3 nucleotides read TGTGCCAGCAACCCGGGAGGGAGCACAGATACGCAGTATTTT.